The text below deals with one T cell receptor (beta chain). Its cognate antigen is unknown. A junction end diverges from the germline sequence, so it may reflect a read error. The input was approximately 500 ng total RNA; TCR beta cDNA was made from it with a constant-region primer. Library construction for TCR beta comprised three nested multiplex PCR rounds performed with slightly modified ARM-PCR. A C-beta reverse primer was combined with TRBV1-TRBV30 forward primers in the first two PCR rounds, and each round had 10 cycles. TCRdb reprocessed the multiplex PCR reads with MiXCR, giving one entry per CDR3 protein. The sample has some 38,000 distinct CDR3 sequences, roughly 74% seen once; the top ten hold roughly 15%. The data stem from a study of tumor-infiltrating lymphocytes in primary liver carcinoma. Study as a whole: Among the tumors, stages were T1-T3 N0M0 and sizes roughly 4.2 to 10 cm.

Study findings and constraints: Significantly greater top-250-clone fractions characterized tumors relative to blood (p = 0.039). No more than about 8-24% of top clones could be seen in all five tumor regions.

Scientists recovered RNA and DNA together from about 20-30 mg of unsorted bulk tissue. Surgical resection served as treatment for the primary liver carcinoma of these patients. Germline V lookup: CDR1 SGHVS, CDR2 FQNEAQ. The CDR3 runs 14 residues. The clonotype originates from a man aged 35 to 55 with primary liver carcinoma and hepatitis B virus infection. Input material: liver tumor tissue from sampling region 4. Subset denoted: tumor region T4, right-lateral pole. The V and J genes are TRBV7-8 and TRBJ2-3; D ambiguous. The CDR3 DNA is TGTGCCAGCAGGCCTGCCAGGTGGGCAGATACACAGTATTTT. Translation: CASRPARWADTQYF.